The clone carrying this TCR beta chain was observed a few times. Its antigen is currently unknown. PCR amplification relied on 60 Vbeta primers (plus 13 Jbeta primers). This table comes from immunoSEQ multiplex PCR, and its TCRdb copy is limited to in-frame clones, with some not included. The sample has about 110,000 clones; around 70% are singletons. This specimen belongs to a study of cytomegalovirus exposure and HLA in healthy donors. Study summary: Inside one of the first data releases sat about 85 million unique TCRs taken from HLA-typed donors.

Notes on the study in general: A link between a missense DCLRE1C variant and TCR beta V- and J-gene trimming emerged from a later analysis. Within an earlier analysis, most TCR beta V segments proved productive either about 90% or about 30% of the time. A likely sequencing artifact accounted for one observed cluster of highly shared sequence variants.

The CDR3 runs 15 residues. Germline assignment: CDR1 SGDLS and CDR2 YYNGEE. Trimming cost V 3 bases and J 2 bases, with 12 bases left between them. The sequence was collected from a woman in her thirties or forties in good health and CMV-seronegative. V usage is TRBV9 and J usage is TRBJ1-3, with unresolved D. Sequencing was carried out using PBMCs. The CDR3, as DNA: TGTGCCAGCAGCGCCACGGGGAGGGCTGGAAACACCATATATTTT. This sequence encodes CASSATGRAGNTIYF.